The 25 T cell receptor beta chains given below trace back to one sample, sequenced in a study of T cell responses to AZD1222 COVID-19 vaccine (dated by TCRdb to about 2021). The time point label for this specimen denotes: baseline before first vaccination. The label giving this sample's treatment or condition can be read as: meningococcal conjugate vaccine given as trial control. Receptor libraries were prepared by the immunoSEQ multiplex PCR assay. TCRdb's version of the immuneACCESS table is confined to in-frame rearrangements and falls short of the full clone set. An unresolved V gene accounts for under half of the shortfall where checked; the remainder is of unknown origin. The sample table contains 100,000 to 130,000 clones; only one count was recorded for roughly 89% of them. The ten largest clonotypes hold over 3% of the sample. The specimen comprised peripheral blood, sampled on day 0 of MenACWY control vaccination. Source of these receptors: an adult in good health.

The chain couples TRBV19 to TRBJ1-5; 11 bases are shared with TRBD1. The CDR3 has 17 amino acids. CDR1 and CDR2 (germline): LNHDA, SQIVND (reference sequence). V was clipped by 0 bases and J by 6 bases; unmatched bases: 7. CDR3 DNA sequence: TGTGCCAGTAGTATAGATCCACGGACAGGGGGCACTCAGCCCCAGCATTTT. As protein: CASSIDPRTGGTQPQHF.

The chain has TRBV5-5 and TRBJ1-5; TRBD1 matches at 7 bases. Germline values: CDR1 SGHKS, CDR2 YYEKEE (reference sequence). The CDR3 is made up of 15 amino acids. Trimming took 0 bases from V and 5 from J; bases not matched to a gene: 5. This chain's CDR3 is CASSLVGQSHQPQHF. Here the CDR3 DNA reads TGTGCCAGCAGCTTGGTGGGACAGTCACATCAGCCCCAGCATTTT.

The chain uses TRBV7-2 and TRBJ1-3; D not resolved. The length of the CDR3 is 15 residues. Germline V lookup: CDR1 SGHTA, CDR2 FQGNSA. Trimming stripped 6 bases from V and 0 bases from J, with 12 bases between. DNA for the CDR3: TGTGCCAGCAGTTCATACTCGAGCTCTGGAAACACCATATATTTT. Protein product: CASSSYSSSGNTIYF.

This clone was seen a handful of times. The rearrangement joins TRBV4-1 to TRBJ1-2, with TRBD1 as a possible D gene (5 bases). This CDR3 comprises 14 residues. Germline assignment: CDR1 MGHRA and CDR2 YSYEKL. The V gene lost 4 bases and the J gene lost 8 bases, with 17 bases spanning the gap. The chain's CDR3 is CASSPPTALLGYTF. CDR3 sequence (DNA): TGCGCCAGCAGCCCACCGACAGCACTTCTGGGCTACACCTTC.

The chain links TRBV27 to TRBJ1-1; D call uncertain. Germline assignment: CDR1 MNHEY and CDR2 SMNVEV (reference sequence). The CDR3 totals 15 residues. Trimming removed 6 bases from V and 1 base from J, with 15 bases in between. DNA for the CDR3: TGTGCCAGCAGCTTTATAACGGCGGGGAACACTGAAGCTTTCTTT. Translating gives CASSFITAGNTEAFF.

This chain links TRBV4-3 with TRBJ2-7; 10 bases agree with TRBD2. CDR3 length: 15 amino acids. V shed 0 bases and J 2 bases; nucleotides not matched to a gene: 1. The V gene's germline CDR1 is LGHNA and CDR2 YSLEER. The chain's CDR3 is CASSQDLAGAYEQYF. CDR3 sequence (DNA): TGCGCCAGCAGCCAAGATCTAGCGGGGGCCTACGAGCAGTACTTC.

The chain employs TRBV4-1 and TRBJ1-5, with D uncertain. CDR1 is MGHRA and CDR2 is YSYEKL in the germline V gene. Trimming took 5 bases from V and 0 from J, leaving 14 bases between them. The CDR3 contains 16 residues. Written as DNA, the CDR3 is TGCGCCAGCAGCATCAGAGAAGGGTATAGCAATCAGCCCCAGCATTTT. Translating it yields CASSIREGYSNQPQHF.

This rearrangement joins TRBV7-8 to TRBJ2-5; tentatively, D is TRBD2 (5 bases). The CDR3 is made up of 15 amino acids. Trimming pared 1 base from V and 2 bases from J, leaving 11 bases between. CDR1 is SGHVS and CDR2 is FQNEAQ in the germline V gene. The CDR3 reads CASSLVRAEQETQYF. CDR3 bases: TGTGCCAGCAGCTTAGTACGAGCGGAACAAGAGACCCAGTACTTC.

This clone was observed a single time. CDR3 in amino acids: CASSYSTWDTEAFF. Here the CDR3 DNA reads TGTGCCAGCAGTTACTCGACATGGGATACTGAAGCTTTCTTT. This chain joins TRBV6-2 or TRBV6-3 and TRBJ1-1; D call uncertain. This CDR3 has 14 amino acids. The V gene lost 0 bases and the J gene lost 5 bases, with 10 bases spanning the gap. Per the germline V gene, CDR1 is MNHEY and CDR2 is SVGEGT.

This clone was observed a handful of times. J is TRBJ1-2 and V is TRBV12-5, with TRBD1 as a possible D gene (5 bases). Trimming shortened V by 6 bases and J by 5 bases, and 16 bases separated the two germline ends. Germline lookup yields CDR1 LGHNT and CDR2 FRNRAP. CDR3 size: 14 residues. This CDR3 reads CASGPSAGEYGYTF. CDR3 nucleotides: TGTGCTAGTGGCCCCTCGGCGGGGGAGTATGGCTACACCTTC.

V usage is TRBV7-3 and J usage is TRBJ2-7; D is undetermined. V was cut by 5 bases and J by 9 bases, with 8 bases left in between. The CDR3 covers 10 residues. Germline CDR1 reads SGHTA; CDR2 reads FQGTGA. CDR3 amino acids: CASSRLWQYF. The CDR3, as DNA: TGTGCCAGCAGCAGGCTGTGGCAGTACTTC.

The J gene is TRBJ2-7, the V gene TRBV5-1, with TRBD1 matching 10 bases. Per germline, CDR1 SGHRS and CDR2 YFSETQ. CDR3 length equals 14 residues. V was pared by 1 base and J by 9 bases, with 7 bases of the junction left unmatched. CDR3 coding DNA: TGCGCCAGCAGCTTGACCGGGACAGGGGAAAGGCAGTACTTC. Its translation is CASSLTGTGERQYF.

V usage is TRBV6-1 and J usage is TRBJ2-3; TRBD2 agrees at 10 bases. This CDR3 spans 15 amino acids. Germline V gene sequence: CDR1 MNHNS, CDR2 SASEGT. Trimming at V came to 2 bases and at J to 4 bases, leaving 3 bases not matched to a gene. The CDR3 coding sequence is TGTGCCAGCAGTGAACTAGCGGGGGCCGCAGATACGCAGTATTTT. Translation gives CASSELAGAADTQYF.

This chain uses TRBV7-8 with TRBJ2-2; the D gene is possibly TRBD2 (6 bases). The germline V gene has CDR1 SGHVS and CDR2 FQNEAQ. The CDR3 runs 14 residues. The V end was cut by 2 bases, the J end by 4 bases, with 8 bases between. CDR3 sequence: CASSLRETTGELFF. The CDR3 DNA is TGTGCCAGCAGCTTACGGGAGACCACCGGGGAGCTGTTTTTT.

The chain couples TRBV13 to TRBJ2-7; TRBD1 might be the D (6 bases). With 8 bases removed from V and 2 bases from J, the gap between germline ends came to 19 bases. CDR3 length: 15 amino acids. Germline V gene sequence: CDR1 PRHDT, CDR2 FYEKMQ (reference sequence). CDR3 residues: CASGSSEQGTYEQYF. The CDR3 nucleotides are TGTGCCAGCGGATCCTCGGAGCAGGGGACCTACGAGCAGTACTTC.

V and J are TRBV6-5 and TRBJ2-7; possible D gene TRBD1, 7 bases. Germline V gene lookup returns CDR1 MNHEY and CDR2 SVGAGI. CDR3 size: 15 residues. V lost 0 bases to trimming and J lost 2 bases, with 11 bases between them. The CDR3 protein is CASSYSGGQTYEQYF. The CDR3 coding sequence is TGTGCCAGCAGTTACTCGGGGGGACAGACCTACGAGCAGTACTTC.

The J gene is TRBJ2-1, the V gene TRBV28; the match to TRBD1 covers 7 bases. The CDR3 sequence is 14 residues long. Germline V CDR1 and CDR2: MDHEN, SYDVKM. With V trimmed by 6 bases and J by 3 bases, 5 bases remained unmatched. The CDR3, as DNA: TGTGCCAGCAGGACGGGACAGTTCTACAATGAGCAGTTCTTC. Encoded protein: CASRTGQFYNEQFF.

The chain is built from TRBV27 and TRBJ2-3; D call uncertain. From germline, CDR1 is MNHEY and CDR2 SMNVEV (reference sequence). Trimming left V 6 bases short and J 4 bases short, with 17 bases between. The CDR3 has 15 amino acids. CDR3 region: CASRFFTGSADTQYF. CDR3 DNA sequence: TGTGCCAGCAGATTTTTTACGGGCAGTGCAGATACGCAGTATTTT.

The DNA for the CDR3 is TGTGCCAGCAGCTTGGCAGGCCGGAACACTGAAGCTTTCTTT. Amino acid sequence: CASSLAGRNTEAFF. V usage is TRBV5-4 and J usage is TRBJ1-1; no reliable D call. This CDR3 is 14 amino acids long. Germline V lookup: CDR1 SGHNT, CDR2 YYREEE (reference sequence). V was clipped by 0 bases and J by 1 base, with 7 bases between them.

This clone was seen once. The rearrangement links TRBV5-8 to TRBJ1-1; a weak D match, TRBD1 (6 bases). Trimming stripped 0 bases from V and 0 bases from J, with 12 bases between. The germline V gene has CDR1 SGHTS and CDR2 YDEGEE. This CDR3 region has 16 residues. The CDR3 sequence: CASSLEGGTMNTEAFF. DNA of the CDR3: TGTGCCAGCAGCTTGGAGGGGGGGACCATGAACACTGAAGCTTTCTTT.

V and J are TRBV5-4 and TRBJ1-1, with D unresolved. The V gene lost 2 bases and the J gene lost 3 bases, with 14 bases spanning the gap. Looked up from germline, CDR1 is SGHNT and CDR2 is YYREEE (reference sequence). The CDR3 totals 15 residues. The CDR3 bases are TGTGCCAGCAGCTTCTCCGGTCAGGCGGACACTGAAGCTTTCTTT. It translates to CASSFSGQADTEAFF.

The J gene is TRBJ2-7, the V gene TRBV7-9; D ambiguous. CDR3 length: 13 amino acids. V was shortened by 6 bases and J by 9 bases, with 18 bases between the two germline ends. CDR1 SEHNR and CDR2 FQNEAQ come from the germline V gene (reference sequence). CDR3 sequence reads: CASSINTLPLQYF. CDR3 bases: TGTGCCAGCAGTATTAACACCCTTCCTTTGCAGTACTTC.

The V call is TRBV4-1, the J call TRBJ2-6, with D hard to call. Germline CDR1 and CDR2: MGHRA and YSYEKL. Trimming took 4 bases from V and 4 from J, leaving 11 bases between them. This CDR3 spans 15 amino acids. CDR3 DNA sequence: TGCGCCAGCAGCCTTAGAATGATGGGGGCCAACGTCCTGACTTTC. Translating gives CASSLRMMGANVLTF.

The V and J genes are TRBV7-9 and TRBJ1-1, with D possibly being TRBD1 (6 bases). V lost 5 bases to trimming and J lost 4 bases, with 11 bases between them. The germline V gene has CDR1 SEHNR and CDR2 FQNEAQ (reference sequence). The CDR3 extends over 13 amino acids. The CDR3 bases are TGTGCCAGCAGCCCCGCGGACAGCACTGAAGCTTTCTTT. It yields the protein CASSPADSTEAFF.

The chain combines TRBV5-1 with TRBJ2-7; D possibly uses TRBD1 or TRBD2 (6 bases each). Germline V gene data show CDR1 as SGHRS and CDR2 as YFSETQ. The CDR3 is 14 amino acids. Deletions cut 6 bases from V and 2 bases from J, with 15 bases between. CDR3 bases: TGCGCCAGCACCAAAGGGGGGTCCGCCTACGAGCAGTACTTC. It is translated as CASTKGGSAYEQYF.